This TCR beta chain originates from a study of cytomegalovirus exposure and HLA in healthy donors (dated by TCRdb to 2017 to 2019). Concerning the study at large: An earlier analysis of about 530 of the donors reported approximately 260 Gb of sequence data and 95 million to 140 million unique TCR beta sequences obtained from 150 million to 200 million T cells. Among 398 genotyped donors of the cohort, an average of roughly 230,000 unique TCR beta nucleotide sequences was sequenced per donor, of which roughly 17% were non-productive. Using immunosequencing, the study profiled T cell repertoires from about 620 subjects and related those repertoires to cytomegalovirus serostatus. Besides the first cohort of some 670 subjects, a separate validation cohort made up of some 110 different subjects was used. Typing coverage varied by locus: roughly 620-640 donors for A, B, C, DRB1 and DQB1; approximately 500 for DQA1; over 600 for DPA1; some 470 for DPB1. Genome-wide SNP genotypes for about 55% of the roughly 670 donors were used in a later genetic analysis, which treated that subset as a discovery cohort. Because of strong linkage in the cohort, roughly five DR-DQ haplotypes were treated as single units for association and clustering. HLA typing included class I and class II loci at four-digit resolution. Rather than using new phenotypic data, the later analysis identified candidate immune exposures from TCR beta sequences and from how often those sequences occurred across donors. Of the 350 to 450 genotyped donors, 75% to 85% were placed in the genetic ancestry cluster associated with self-reported Caucasian donors. The study combined high-throughput TCR immunosequencing, statistical association of individual TCRs with disease status, and machine learning to predict cytomegalovirus infection status. Alongside the repertoire data, information on donor age, sex, ethnicity and CMV serostatus was compiled. In an earlier analysis of 587 of the donors, high-throughput TCR beta sequencing was used to judge whether each TCR beta V gene segment behaved as functional or pseudogenic. The study aimed to test whether signatures of past pathogen exposure could be identified by cataloging public T cell receptors. In a later analysis, previously published TCR beta repertoires from 666 donors were re-analyzed and high-resolution HLA genotyping was added so that TCR occurrence patterns could be studied. Roughly 300 gigabases of sequencing data and tens of millions of unique TCR sequences were included in an early release covering several hundred HLA-typed donors. Every repertoire in the discovery cohort had been generated on one and the same sequencing platform.

Overall study outcomes, separate from this receptor: Roughly uniform sequencing depth across donors was assumed in presence/absence analyses, although this assumption may not hold. Compared with the roughly 670-donor mean, donors in an Asian-associated ancestry cluster had fewer N-insertions in productive TCRs, according to a later genetic analysis. According to a later analysis, TCR association rates differed among HLA loci, with DRB1 alleles showing the most associated TCRs and HLA-C alleles showing the fewest. Some IMGT-functional V segments, including TRBV6-2 and TRBV6-3, could not be distinguished by the 87-base-pair reads and were therefore excluded. In vitro tests confirmed that a few of the cytomegalovirus-associated TCR beta chains recognize cytomegalovirus antigens. CMV serostatus was the only immune exposure information available for the cohort. It was suggested by the authors that the approach could potentially be generalized to other disease states and immunological phenotypes. This cohort had only TCR beta chains sequenced, and the lack of alpha or paired-chain data limited which features could be detected. A later analysis associated 16,951 TCR beta sequences with specific HLA alleles at a false discovery rate of 0.05. HLA typing was unavailable for some donors at each locus, so association tests used only the typed subset. Assigning TCR associations to individual alleles was difficult when HLA alleles, especially DR and DQ, strongly co-occurred. A further reported finding was that TCR beta sequences accurately predicted the HLA-A and HLA-B alleles for most subjects in the first cohort. A later analysis reported that several top co-occurrence clusters appeared linked to parvovirus B19, influenza, CMV and Epstein-Barr virus. In a later genetic analysis, a missense DCLRE1C variant was associated with V-gene and J-gene trimming of TCR beta chains, and the association was replicated in an independent cohort. The sequencing pipeline was judged likely to have produced a cluster of highly shared sequence variants as a technical artifact. In both the original and validation cohorts, the classifier was reported to diagnose cytomegalovirus status with high specificity and sensitivity. According to a later analysis, most CMV-associated TCR beta chains appeared to be HLA-restricted, and the HLA associations seemed to be driven largely by CMV exposure. Correlated functional status among segregating V segments might reflect linkage disequilibrium, but an unknown experimental factor could not be ruled out. Broadly in line with IMGT annotations, most TCR beta V segments showed up in productive rearrangements about 87% or about 30% of the time in an earlier analysis of around 600 of the donors. In the study, some 160 TCR beta chains were listed as associated with cytomegalovirus. A later analysis found that HLA-associated TCR beta chains were more clonally expanded and had lower generation probabilities than equally common non-associated chains. Because counts were too low, seventeen rarely observed V segments, including chromosome 9 orphons, were excluded from the earlier analysis of fewer than 650 of the donors. Across donors, most TCR sequences were observed very rarely, whereas some public TCRs were present in many individuals.

In total, around 600 healthy bone marrow donors made up the cohort. At the time of sampling, every cohort member was nominally healthy, though immune exposures that went unrecorded were likely present. The donor was CMV seronegative and belonged to the group of under 400 seronegative cohort members. A peripheral blood sample was collected from each donor, and TCR beta sequencing was performed on peripheral blood mononuclear cells. Genomic DNA was extracted from the blood cell samples with the Qiagen DNeasy Blood Extraction Kit. The library was made by the immunoSEQ multiplex PCR assay. For the multiplex PCR, a mixture combining 60 forward primers for TCR Vbeta segments and 13 reverse primers for TCR Jbeta segments was used. A multiplex PCR assay on genomic DNA amplified the CDR3 region of rearranged TCR beta genes. On the Illumina HiSeq System, the amplified TCR beta libraries were sequenced as 87-base-pair reads. On the study's bioinformatics: A later analysis counted about 76 million unique TCR beta chains across the 640 or so repertoires, and 9.5 million to 11 million of these chains were shared by at least two donors. Raw reads were error-corrected and collapsed into unique sequences by a nearest-neighbor algorithm in which closely related sequences were merged to remove PCR and sequencing errors. Alignment of CDR3 sequences to IMGT reference sequences was used to assign V, D and J gene segments. For a sequence to be retained, a match of at least six nucleotides was required to both a V gene segment and a J gene segment. Rearrangements were classified as productive when the CDR3 lacked stop codons and remained in frame with V and J, and all other rearrangements were classified as non-productive. CDR3 was defined according to IMGT convention as the region running from the second conserved V-encoded cysteine to the conserved J-encoded phenylalanine. The earlier analysis of about 610 of the donors excluded any sequence lacking an unambiguous match to a single V gene segment. An earlier analysis of 587 of the donors classified V segments as functional when productive rearrangements were above 56.7% and as segregating when the standard deviation between donors was above 5%. A statistical classification framework was built to diagnose cytomegalovirus status from the catalog of TCR beta chain sequences. V and J gene assignment, in a later analysis, came from comparing TCR nucleotide sequences with IMGT/GENE-DB human TR gene sequences. Using the TCRdist pipeline, a later analysis assigned CDR3 sequences along with most-parsimonious VDJ recombination scenarios. A later analysis defined each TCR beta chain by its CDR3 amino acid sequence plus V-gene family, and excluded reads lacking a unique V-gene family. As a way to deal with suspected cross-contamination and a sequencing artifact, a later analysis dropped 500 to 700 nucleotide sequences that were highly shared and had low generation probability. In a later analysis, a clonal expansion index for each public chain was calculated from normalized within-repertoire ranks of inferred template counts. In a later analysis, generation probabilities were computed using a VDJ recombination model fitted to out-of-frame rearrangements, and the results were checked against IGoR. A later analysis scored TCR-TCR, TCR-HLA and TCR-CMV co-occurrence with hypergeometric tests, applying a repertoire-size bias correction to TCR pairs. A later analysis estimated false discovery rates by permuting HLA or CMV assignments 20 times. In a later analysis, co-occurring TCRs were grouped using DBSCAN, and TCRdist sequence similarity was added for clustering within HLA-allele-positive subsets. Repertoires with fewer than 30,000 or more than 120,000 public chains, plus five repertoires with anomalous nucleotide sharing, were excluded from co-occurrence clustering. As stored in TCRdb, this immuneACCESS dataset retains in-frame rearrangements with V and J assigned. A fraction of the clones does not appear; measured against another copy, unresolved V genes explain less than half of the discrepancy, and the remainder lacks a known reason. V, J and clone size are taken as reported in that table, and D and trimming were inferred from the DNA itself. A total of approximately 190,000 clones appear in this sample, over 70% of them only once. Clones ranked in the top ten supply 1.3% of the sample.

This clone showed up just once. Its recognized antigen is unknown. Qualities for individual bases were not recorded, and no much larger clone is one base off. The CDR3 holds 15 amino acids from the cysteine to the phenylalanine. The sequence is cut down to CDR3 DNA, 45 bases in frame from base 1. The junction shows trimming of 3 bases on V and 2 bases on J, plus 13 bases between the germline ends. CDR1 is given as MNHEY and CDR2 as SMNVEV, both from the germline V gene (reference sequence). This TCR was recovered from a young man in good health and CMV-seronegative. The material sequenced was PBMCs. Recombination connected TRBV27 to TRBJ2-5, with the D gene not confidently named. The nucleotide sequence reads as follows: TGTGCCAGCAGTTTTGGGCCGGCCCCTCAAGAGACCCAGTACTTC. Its coded protein is CASSFGPAPQETQYF.